What follows is one TCR beta chain and its context. In the original workflow: Counts of nucleated cells, estimated from reference gene primer amplification, were obtained. Data came from immunoSEQ multiplex PCR; TCRdb stores just in-frame clones and leaves some out. From that table come the V and J calls and clone size; the DNA was used to work out D and trimming. The sample holds tens of thousands of clones, 89% seen once. CDR3 length: 19 amino acids. With 11 bases clipped from V and 0 bases from J, the junction kept 20 bases outside the gene matches. Germline assignment: CDR1 LGHNA and CDR2 YNFKEQ. This entry is derived from a study of blood T cell repertoires in COVID-19. About the study: The origin of the acute and convalescent COVID-19 samples was the United States, Italy and Spain. The analysed material was cDNA or gDNA that came from T cells, B-cell-depleted T cells, or PBMCs.

The receptor was isolated from a man between 70 and 80 years old with active or convalescent COVID-19. The genes are TRBV4-2 and TRBJ2-3; 10 nucleotides line up with TRBD2. What was sequenced was peripheral blood. CDR3 sequence (DNA): TGTGCCCCCACCCAACATCGGACAAGCGGGGGGGGGAGCACAGATACGCAGTATTTT. Amino acid sequence: CAPTQHRTSGGGSTDTQYF.